Presented here are 13 T cell receptor beta chains from one specimen sequenced in a study of human T cells and chemical hapten exposure. One entry per CDR3 protein results from TCRdb running MiXCR on the RACE reads. The table includes under 75,000 distinct CDR3 sequences, around 8.8% detected once. Noted time point: patch test 2, 6 weeks after DPC sensitization. Specified treatment: therapeutic diphenylcyclopropenone sensitization with weekly scalp DPC. This material consisted of whole blood, taken in connection with sensitization to the hapten diphenylcyclopropenone (DPC). Receptor source: a woman aged 45 to 65 with alopecia areata. Some clones in this sample may be carry-over from other donors' samples.

This clonotype was observed many times. The J gene is TRBJ2-6, the V gene TRBV7-9; possible D gene TRBD2, 5 bases. The ends were cut back, 2 bases at V and 4 bases at J, with 12 bases in the middle. This CDR3 is 16 amino acids long. Germline V gene lookup returns CDR1 SEHNR and CDR2 FQNEAQ (reference sequence). The CDR3: CASSLSEGYGANVLTF. Here the CDR3 DNA reads TGTGCCAGCAGCTTATCAGAGGGATACGGGGCCAACGTCCTGACTTTC.

The chain combines TRBV5-1 with TRBJ2-2, with 8 bases that match TRBD2. In germline, CDR1 is SGHRS, CDR2 YFSETQ. This CDR3 has 13 amino acids. After removal of 3 bases from V and 7 bases from J, the junction contained 2 bases not matched to a gene. The CDR3 nucleotides are TGCGCCAGCAGCTGGGGGACTAGCGGGGAGCTGTTTTTT. It specifies CASSWGTSGELFF.

This clonotype has just a few counts. The rearrangement links TRBV20-1 to TRBJ2-3; D gene unclear. Germline V gene data show CDR1 as DFQATT and CDR2 as SNEGSKA (reference sequence). V dropped 2 bases and J dropped 4 bases, with 7 bases sitting between them. The CDR3 spans 12 residues. The CDR3 sequence is CSARPYADTQYF. The CDR3 region has the DNA TGCAGTGCTAGACCTTACGCAGATACGCAGTATTTT.

This clonotype was found many times. The chain is built from TRBV6-1 and TRBJ2-4; 8 bases are a match to TRBD1. CDR3 length: 18 amino acids. The V and J ends lost 7 bases and 0 bases, in that order; junction bases with no gene match: 14. CDR1 and CDR2 from the germline V gene are MNHNS and SASEGT. CDR3 protein: CASMRTGTGLLAKNIQYF. The CDR3 DNA is TGTGCCAGCATGAGAACCGGGACAGGACTTTTAGCCAAAAACATTCAGTACTTC.

This clonotype was detected a few times. The chain has TRBV12-3 or TRBV12-4 and TRBJ2-7; D not certain. The length of the CDR3 is 12 residues. V was shortened by 8 bases and J by 4 bases, with 12 bases between the two germline ends. This CDR3 reads CASGVHNYEQYF. CDR3 sequence (DNA): TGTGCCAGCGGGGTTCATAATTACGAGCAGTACTTC.

The rearrangement uses TRBV2 and TRBJ1-5, with D possibly matching TRBD1 (5 bases). V lost 5 bases to trimming and J lost 2 bases, with 10 bases between them. The germline V gene has CDR1 SNHLY and CDR2 FYNNEI. The CDR3 is made up of 14 amino acids. In nucleotides, the CDR3 is TGTGCCAGCAGTAGAGTACAGGGCAATCAGCCCCAGCATTTT. This translates into CASSRVQGNQPQHF.

At least ten counts were recorded for this clonotype. This chain joins TRBV6-5 and TRBJ2-2; a weak D match, TRBD2 (7 bases). CDR3 length: 12 residues. Germline-derived CDR1 and CDR2 are MNHEY and SVGAGI. Trimming left V 8 bases short and J 6 bases short, with 10 bases between. CDR3 in DNA: TGTGCCAGCGGGAGGGGGGCCGGGGAGCTGTTTTTT. Translating it yields CASGRGAGELFF.

This clonotype appeared many times. The rearrangement uses TRBV20-1 and TRBJ2-5; 10 bases map to TRBD2. The CDR3 length is 13 residues. Germline loops: CDR1 DFQATT, CDR2 SNEGSKA (reference sequence). The J segment lost 3 bases and the V segment lost 5 bases, leaving 3 bases of the junction unmatched. The CDR3 sequence is CSAQRGGEETQYF. In DNA form, the CDR3 reads TGCAGTGCTCAGCGGGGGGGGGAAGAGACCCAGTACTTC.

The chain uses TRBV18 and TRBJ1-6; 9 bases line up with TRBD1. In germline, CDR1 is KGHSH, CDR2 LQKENI. V lost 1 base, J lost 9 bases, and 4 bases stayed unmatched. The CDR3 extends over 15 amino acids. DNA for the CDR3: TGTGCCAGCTCACCACAGGGACAGGGCGGTTCACCCCTCCACTTT. Its translation: CASSPQGQGGSPLHF.

A note on this clonotype: The junction shows a germline mismatch at one end, possibly a read error. The chain is built from TRBV4-3 and TRBJ2-7, with 8 bases lining up with TRBD2. The CDR3 runs 14 residues. Germline CDR1 reads LGHNA; CDR2 reads YSLEER. As DNA, the CDR3 is TGCGCCAGCAGACAAGAGCGGGGGTCCTACGAGCAGTACTTC. It specifies CASRQERGSYEQYF.

This clonotype has ten or more counts. This chain connects TRBV20-1 to TRBJ2-4, with D possibly being TRBD1 (5 bases). V was shortened by 0 bases and J by 0 bases, with 12 bases between the two germline ends. The CDR3 is 16 amino acids. CDR1 and CDR2 from the germline V gene are DFQATT and SNEGSKA (reference sequence). The CDR3 DNA is TGCAGTGCTAGAGAAGAGACAGACGTAGCCAAAAACATTCAGTACTTC. Translating it yields CSAREETDVAKNIQYF.

The V and J genes are TRBV7-6 and TRBJ2-3; D is possibly TRBD2 (6 bases). The CDR3 extends over 16 amino acids. V was clipped by 7 bases and J by 0 bases, with 17 bases between them. CDR1 and CDR2 from the germline V gene are SGHVS and FNYEAQ. The CDR3 region is CASTSTGAWSTDTQYF. Here the CDR3 DNA reads TGTGCCAGCACCTCTACGGGAGCTTGGAGCACAGATACGCAGTATTTT.

The V and J genes are TRBV30 and TRBJ2-1; weak D call: TRBD2 (5 bases). The length of the CDR3 is 11 residues. The V end lost 4 bases, the J end lost 7 bases, and 8 bases lay between the germline ends. Germline V gene sequence: CDR1 GTSNPN, CDR2 SVGIG (reference sequence). CDR3 nucleotides: TGTGCCTGGAAAAGACTAAATGAGCAGTTCTTC. Translating it yields CAWKRLNEQFF.